The 10 T cell receptor beta chains in this list originate from one sample, sequenced in a study of shared clonotypes between healthy human individuals. TCRdb's table, derived via immunoSEQ multiplex PCR, lists solely in-frame clones and lacks some. The data hold about 610,000 clones, with 90% to 97% observed a single time. In the naive CD8 group, cells lacked CD45RO and were positively selected for CCR7, so terminally differentiated effector memory CD45RA+ cells were left out. Sequencing input: naive CD8+ T cells sorted from blood. These receptors were obtained from a woman in her thirties in good health.

The chain links TRBV27 to TRBJ2-5; a possible D gene is TRBD2 (7 bases). The J call could be wrong; TRBJ2-7 is a better fit for the DNA end. The CDR3 covers 13 residues. Germline V gene data show CDR1 as MNHEY and CDR2 as SMNVEV (reference sequence). Here the CDR3 reads CASSSSGGDEQYF. The CDR3 DNA reads as TGTGCCAGCAGTTCCTCGGGGGGCGACGAGCAGTACTTC.

CDR3 DNA: TGTGCCAGTTACAGGGGCGGCAATCAGCCCCAGCATTTT. It translates to CASYRGGNQPQHF. The rearrangement links TRBV28 to TRBJ1-5, with 7 bases identical to TRBD1. V lost 9 bases and J lost 2; bases outside the gene matches: 4. Germline CDR1 reads MDHEN; CDR2 reads SYDVKM. This CDR3 is 13 amino acids long.

This chain links TRBV27 with TRBJ2-2; a possible D gene is TRBD1 (5 bases). Looked up from germline, CDR1 is MNHEY and CDR2 is SMNVEV (reference sequence). The CDR3 sequence is 13 residues long. V was shortened by 5 bases and J by 8 bases, with 12 bases between the two germline ends. CDR3 in amino acids: CASSLPSGGELFF. Here the CDR3 DNA reads TGTGCCAGCAGTCTCCCTTCAGGGGGGGAGCTGTTTTTT.

The chain combines TRBV5-1 with TRBJ2-6; TRBD2 agrees at 13 bases. The trim removed 6 bases at V and 8 bases at J, leaving 20 bases unmatched. This CDR3 has 20 amino acids. Looked up from germline, CDR1 is SGHRS and CDR2 is YFSETQ. CDR3: CASTDSSRLAGGLKPNVLTF. In nucleotides, the CDR3 is TGCGCCAGCACCGACTCCAGCCGACTAGCGGGAGGCCTTAAGCCCAACGTCCTGACTTTC.

V is TRBV19 and J is TRBJ2-3; 10 positions match TRBD2. CDR3 length equals 17 residues. J was trimmed by 3 bases and V by 8 bases; bases with no gene match: 14. Germline CDR1 is LNHDA and CDR2 is SQIVND (reference sequence). Here the CDR3 DNA reads TGTGCCAGTCGCGTCAGAGGACTAGCGGTCCTGACAGATACGCAGTATTTT. Protein: CASRVRGLAVLTDTQYF.

The rearrangement uses TRBV7-8 and TRBJ2-1; possibly TRBD2 for D (6 bases). With 4 bases removed from V and 7 bases from J, the gap between germline ends came to 23 bases. The CDR3 length is 17 residues. Germline CDR1 SGHVS, CDR2 FQNEAQ. The CDR3 is CASSSRRARVAGNEQFF. For the CDR3, the DNA is TGTGCCAGCAGCTCACGGAGGGCGAGGGTGGCGGGTAATGAGCAGTTCTTC.

This rearrangement joins TRBV27 to TRBJ2-5; TRBD2 agrees at 8 bases. The germline gives CDR1 MNHEY, CDR2 SMNVEV (reference sequence). V lost 2 bases to trimming and J lost 4 bases; unmatched junction nucleotides: 3. The CDR3 runs 14 residues. CDR3 in DNA: TGTGCCAGCAGTTTAGATCTAGCGGGAGAGACCCAGTACTTC. Encoded protein: CASSLDLAGETQYF.

J is TRBJ2-1 and V is TRBV27; D gene unclear. This CDR3 has 15 residues. Germline CDR1 MNHEY, CDR2 SMNVEV (reference sequence). Trimming removed 4 bases at V and 4 bases at J, with 14 bases between. CDR3 amino acids: CASSYPPGLYNEQFF. The CDR3 nucleotides read TGTGCCAGCAGTTATCCCCCCGGGCTTTACAATGAGCAGTTCTTC.

CDR3 sequence reads: CASSLGTALSDTQYF. CDR3 in DNA: TGTGCCAGCAGTTTAGGGACGGCTCTTTCGGATACGCAGTATTTT. The chain employs TRBV27 and TRBJ2-3; tentatively, D is TRBD1 or TRBD2 (5 bases each). CDR3 size: 15 residues. Germline CDR1 and CDR2: MNHEY and SMNVEV (reference sequence). Trimming stripped 2 bases from V and 6 bases from J, with 15 bases between.

V and J are TRBV6-5 and TRBJ1-1, with D perhaps matching TRBD1 (5 bases). The germline V gene encodes CDR1 MNHEY and CDR2 SVGAGI. This CDR3 is 15 amino acids long. Trimming removed 5 bases at V and 1 base at J, with 14 bases between. The chain's CDR3 is CASSGRDEENTEAFF. In DNA, the CDR3 is TGTGCCAGCAGTGGCAGGGACGAGGAGAACACTGAAGCTTTCTTT.